The clone carrying this T cell receptor beta chain was found once. The data stem from a study of memory CD4+ T cells and cytomegalovirus serostatus. Study information: Of the healthy Belgian adults, 9 were CMV seropositive and 20 to 30 seronegative.

The CDR3 consists of 13 residues. The V end lost 6 bases, the J end lost 7 bases, and 15 bases lay between the germline ends. Germline V gives CDR1 MDHEN, CDR2 SYDVKM. The sort gate was single viable CD3+CD4+CD8-CD45RO+ cells for memory CD4+ T cells. Clones were read by immunoSEQ multiplex PCR, and TCRdb kept only the in-frame ones, dropping some. This sample has some 87,000 clones, with under 90% found just once. The receptor was derived from an adult in good health and CMV-seropositive. The genes are TRBV28 and TRBJ2-5; perhaps D is TRBD1 or TRBD2 (5 bases each). The sequenced material came from memory CD4+ T cells from blood. CDR3 nucleotides: TGTGCCAGCAGCGGGACGGCTAAGGGGACCCAGTACTTC. Translating it yields CASSGTAKGTQYF.